The 3 T cell receptor beta chains in this list originate from one sample, sequenced in a study of cytomegalovirus exposure and HLA in healthy donors. The protocol was immunoSEQ multiplex PCR, while the TCRdb copy is restricted to in-frame clones and leaves out a portion. The repertoire consists of 100,000 to 120,000 clones, with roughly nine tenths occurring once and the leading ten covering 1.9%. Sequenced sample: PBMCs. The source is a woman aged 18-29 years in good health and CMV-seronegative.

The chain has TRBV19 and TRBJ1-4; 9 bases match TRBD1. This CDR3 contains 15 residues. CDR1 LNHDA and CDR2 SQIVND come from the germline V gene (reference sequence). With 5 bases clipped from V and 6 bases from J, the junction kept 7 bases outside the gene matches. In DNA, the CDR3 is TGTGCCAGTAGTTCCCTGACAGGGGGTTATGAAAAACTGTTTTTT. It encodes CASSSLTGGYEKLFF. The variable domain in full, completed from reference TRBV19 and TRBJ1-4, reads DGGITQSPKYLFRKEGQNVTLSCEQNLNHDAMYWYRQDPGQGLRLIYYSQIVNDFQKGDIAEGYSVSREKKESFPLTVTSAQKNPTAFYLCASSSLTGGYEKLFFGSGTQLSVL.

The sample holds one count of this clone. The chain combines TRBV11-2 with TRBJ2-1, with 7 bases lining up with TRBD2. Looked up from germline, CDR1 is SGHAT and CDR2 is FQNNGV. Trimming cost V 5 bases and J 4 bases; bases outside gene matches: 5. This CDR3 region has 14 residues. This CDR3 is CASSPGTIYNEQFF. The CDR3 DNA follows: TGTGCCAGCAGCCCCGGGACTATTTACAATGAGCAGTTCTTC. The full variable domain, completed using reference TRBV11-2 and TRBJ2-1, is EAGVAQSPRYKIIEKRQSVAFWCNPISGHATLYWYQQILGQGPKLLIQFQNNGVVDDSQLPKDRFSAERLKGVDSTLKIQPAKLEDSAVYLCASSPGTIYNEQFFGPGTRLTVL.

The V and J genes are TRBV28 and TRBJ2-5; a weak D match, TRBD2 (5 bases). The CDR3 spans 13 residues. The germline V gene encodes CDR1 MDHEN and CDR2 SYDVKM. V shed 5 bases and J shed 2 bases, with 9 bases lying between them. This CDR3 is CASSRRGQETQYF. CDR3 DNA sequence: TGTGCCAGCAGTCGACGGGGACAAGAGACCCAGTACTTC.